This TCR beta chain was profiled in a study of T-cell memory formation after mild COVID-19. TCRdb re-called the 5' RACE reads through MiXCR, storing one row per CDR3 protein. The top ten clones hold roughly 21% of a sample with some 300,000 distinct CDR3 sequences, approximately 20% of them seen once. Sequenced: PBMCs or a T cell subset sorted from them (not recorded which). This clonotype was sampled from a young man who had mild COVID-19 (a few samples of this study predate the infection). Cell type and time point are not known.

CDR3 loop: CASSQEASPYSYEQYF. In DNA form, the CDR3 reads TGCGCCAGCAGCCAAGAGGCTAGCCCTTACTCCTACGAGCAGTACTTC. The chain combines TRBV4-1 with TRBJ2-7; the D gene is possibly TRBD2 (5 bases). Per germline, CDR1 MGHRA and CDR2 YSYEKL. Trimming left V 0 bases short and J 0 bases short, with 12 bases between. The CDR3 has 16 amino acids.